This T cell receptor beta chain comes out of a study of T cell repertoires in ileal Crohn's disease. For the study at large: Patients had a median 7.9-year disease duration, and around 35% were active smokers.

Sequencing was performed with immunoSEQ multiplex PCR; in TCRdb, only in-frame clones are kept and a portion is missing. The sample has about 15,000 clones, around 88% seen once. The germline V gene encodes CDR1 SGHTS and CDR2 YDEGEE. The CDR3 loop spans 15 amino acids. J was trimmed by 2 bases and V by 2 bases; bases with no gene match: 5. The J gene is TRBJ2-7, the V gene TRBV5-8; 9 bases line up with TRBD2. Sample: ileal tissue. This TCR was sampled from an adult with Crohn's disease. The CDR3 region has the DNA TGTGCCAGCAGCTTTCGAGCGGGAGGTACCTACGAGCAGTACTTC. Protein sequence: CASSFRAGGTYEQYF.